The following is a T cell receptor (beta chain) sequence with its context. This sample was included in a study of PD-L1 blockade in urothelial cancer. On the study more broadly: The patients' atezolizumab therapy, 1,200 mg intravenously every 3 weeks, started in the mid-2010s. Each participant's history included 0 to 3 prior chemotherapy regimens. Blood analysis occurred 3 weeks (second dose) and 6 weeks after treatment start.

The CDR3 is made up of 12 amino acids. Germline V gene sequence: CDR1 MNHNY, CDR2 SVGAGI (reference sequence). The V and J ends lost 2 bases and 8 bases respectively, with 9 bases between them. Profiling relied on immunoSEQ multiplex PCR, and the TCRdb table lists in-frame clones only, not all of them. Found here are roughly 30,000 clones, around 89% of them singletons; the top ten hold about 8%. Time point here: peripheral blood 6 weeks after treatment start. The material was PBMCs, obtained around atezolizumab (anti-PD-L1) treatment. The sequence came from a man aged 80 or over with urothelial cancer. J is TRBJ1-1 and V is TRBV6-6; unclear D gene. CDR3 sequence reads: CASSYESLEAFF. CDR3 bases: TGTGCCAGCAGTTACGAGAGCCTGGAAGCTTTCTTT.